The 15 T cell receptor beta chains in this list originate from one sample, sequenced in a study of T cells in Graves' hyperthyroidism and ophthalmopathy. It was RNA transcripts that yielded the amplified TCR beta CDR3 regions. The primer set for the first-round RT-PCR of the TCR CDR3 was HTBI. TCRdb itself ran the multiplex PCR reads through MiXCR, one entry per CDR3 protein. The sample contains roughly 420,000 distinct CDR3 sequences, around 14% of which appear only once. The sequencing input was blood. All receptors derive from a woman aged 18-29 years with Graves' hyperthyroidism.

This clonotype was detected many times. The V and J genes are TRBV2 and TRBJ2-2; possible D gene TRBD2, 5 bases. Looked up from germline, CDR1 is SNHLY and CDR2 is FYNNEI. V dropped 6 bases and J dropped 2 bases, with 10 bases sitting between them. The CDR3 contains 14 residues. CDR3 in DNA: TGTGCCAGCAGACGAGAGGGAAACACCGGGGAGCTGTTTTTT. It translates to CASRREGNTGELFF.

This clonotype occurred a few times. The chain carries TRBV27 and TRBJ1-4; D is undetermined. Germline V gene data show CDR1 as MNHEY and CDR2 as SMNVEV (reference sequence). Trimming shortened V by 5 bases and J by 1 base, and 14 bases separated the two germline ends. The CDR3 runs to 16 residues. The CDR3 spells CASSLKPGRTNEKLFF. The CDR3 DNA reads TGTGCCAGCAGTCTAAAACCCGGGAGAACTAATGAAAAACTGTTTTTT. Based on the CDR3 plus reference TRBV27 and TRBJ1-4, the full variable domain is EAQVTQNPRYLITVTGKKLTVTCSQNMNHEYMSWYRQDPGLGLRQIYYSMNVEVTDKGDVPEGYKVSRKEKRNFPLILESPSPNQTSLYFCASSLKPGRTNEKLFFGSGTQLSVL.

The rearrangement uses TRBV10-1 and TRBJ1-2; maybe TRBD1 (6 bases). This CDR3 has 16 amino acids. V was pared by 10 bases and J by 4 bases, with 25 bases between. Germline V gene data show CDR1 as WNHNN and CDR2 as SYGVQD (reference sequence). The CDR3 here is CATTQIHREFFYGYTF. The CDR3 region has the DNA TGCGCCACCACACAAATTCACAGGGAGTTTTTCTATGGCTACACCTTC.

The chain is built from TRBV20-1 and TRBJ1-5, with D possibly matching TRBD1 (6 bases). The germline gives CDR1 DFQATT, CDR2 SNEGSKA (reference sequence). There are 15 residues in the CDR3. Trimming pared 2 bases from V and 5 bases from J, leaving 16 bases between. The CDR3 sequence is CSARREQGSHQPQHF. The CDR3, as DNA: TGCAGTGCTAGAAGAGAACAGGGATCTCATCAGCCCCAGCATTTT.

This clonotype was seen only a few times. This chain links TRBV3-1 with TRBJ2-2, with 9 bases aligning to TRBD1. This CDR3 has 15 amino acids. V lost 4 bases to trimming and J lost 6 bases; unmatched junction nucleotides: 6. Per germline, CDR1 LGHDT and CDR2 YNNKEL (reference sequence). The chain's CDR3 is CASSPRDRGAGELFF. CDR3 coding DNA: TGTGCCAGCAGCCCCCGAGACAGGGGGGCCGGGGAGCTGTTTTTT.

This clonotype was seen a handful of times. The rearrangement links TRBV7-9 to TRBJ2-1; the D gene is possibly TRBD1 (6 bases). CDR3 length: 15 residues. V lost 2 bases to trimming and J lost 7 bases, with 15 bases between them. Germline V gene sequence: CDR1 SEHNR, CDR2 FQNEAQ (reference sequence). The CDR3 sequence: CASSLSGEIGNEQFF. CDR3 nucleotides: TGTGCCAGCAGCTTATCAGGGGAGATAGGTAATGAGCAGTTCTTC.

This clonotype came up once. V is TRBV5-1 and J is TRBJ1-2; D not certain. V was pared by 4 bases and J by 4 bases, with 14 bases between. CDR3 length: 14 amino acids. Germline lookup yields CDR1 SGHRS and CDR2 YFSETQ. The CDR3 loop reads CASSQDDRAYGYTF. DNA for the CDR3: TGCGCCAGCAGCCAAGATGACCGGGCCTATGGCTACACCTTC.

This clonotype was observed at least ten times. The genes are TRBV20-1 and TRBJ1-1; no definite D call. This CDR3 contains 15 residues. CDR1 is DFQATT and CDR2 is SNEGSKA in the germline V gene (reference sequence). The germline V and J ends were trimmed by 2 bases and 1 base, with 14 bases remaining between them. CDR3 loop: CSARMRQKRNTEAFF. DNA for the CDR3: TGCAGTGCTAGAATGAGGCAGAAACGGAACACTGAAGCTTTCTTT.

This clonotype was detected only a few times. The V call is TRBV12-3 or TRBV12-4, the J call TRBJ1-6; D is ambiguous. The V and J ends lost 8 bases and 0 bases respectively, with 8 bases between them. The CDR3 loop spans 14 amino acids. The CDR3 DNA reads TGTGCCAGCTCGATCAGCTCCTATAATTCACCCCTCCACTTT. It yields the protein CASSISSYNSPLHF.

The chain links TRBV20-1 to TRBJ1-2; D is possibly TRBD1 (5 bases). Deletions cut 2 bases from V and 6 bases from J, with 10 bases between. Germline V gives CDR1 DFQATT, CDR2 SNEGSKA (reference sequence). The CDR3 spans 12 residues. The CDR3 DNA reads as TGCAGTGCTAGAAGCAGGGAGGATGGCTACACCTTC. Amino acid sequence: CSARSREDGYTF.

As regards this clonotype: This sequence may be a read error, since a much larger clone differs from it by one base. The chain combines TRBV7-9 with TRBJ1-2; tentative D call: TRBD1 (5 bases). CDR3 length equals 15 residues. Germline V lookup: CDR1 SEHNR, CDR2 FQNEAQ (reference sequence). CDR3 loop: CASSSSQGWNYGYAF. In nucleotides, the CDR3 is TGTGCCAGCAGCTCAAGTCAGGGCTGGAACTATGGCTACGCCTTC.

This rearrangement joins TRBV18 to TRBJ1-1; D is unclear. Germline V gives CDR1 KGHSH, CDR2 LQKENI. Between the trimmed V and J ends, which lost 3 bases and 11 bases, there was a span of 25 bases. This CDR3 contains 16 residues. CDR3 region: CASSPPSRTLEAGAFF. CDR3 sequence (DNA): TGTGCCAGCTCACCCCCCTCGCGCACCTTAGAAGCTGGGGCTTTCTTT.

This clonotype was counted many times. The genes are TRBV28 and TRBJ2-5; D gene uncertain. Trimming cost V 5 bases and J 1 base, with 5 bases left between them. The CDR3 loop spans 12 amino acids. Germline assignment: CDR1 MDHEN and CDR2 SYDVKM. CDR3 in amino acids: CASSNPQETQYF. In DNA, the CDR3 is TGTGCCAGCAGTAACCCCCAAGAGACCCAGTACTTC.

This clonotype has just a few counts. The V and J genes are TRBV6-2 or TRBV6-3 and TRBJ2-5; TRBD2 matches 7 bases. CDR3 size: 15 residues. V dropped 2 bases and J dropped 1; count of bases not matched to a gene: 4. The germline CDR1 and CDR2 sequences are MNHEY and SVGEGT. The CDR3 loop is CASSYGLAGQETQYF. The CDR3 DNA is TGTGCCAGCAGTTACGGGTTAGCGGGCCAAGAGACCCAGTACTTC.

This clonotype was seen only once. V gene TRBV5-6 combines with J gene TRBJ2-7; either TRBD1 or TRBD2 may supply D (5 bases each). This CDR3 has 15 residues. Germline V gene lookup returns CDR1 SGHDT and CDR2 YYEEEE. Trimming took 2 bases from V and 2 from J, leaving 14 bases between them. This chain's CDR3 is CASSFDRDQPYEQYF. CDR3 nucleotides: TGTGCCAGCAGCTTCGACCGGGACCAGCCCTACGAGCAGTACTTC.